A single sample is the source of the 6 T cell receptor beta chains below, sequenced in a study of shared clonotypes between healthy human individuals (dated by TCRdb to 2018 to 2020). Libraries were made using the immunoSEQ multiplex PCR assay. TCRdb limited this immuneACCESS table to in-frame rearrangements with V and J called. A share of clones is missing; checked studies link under half to unresolved V genes, and the rest is unexplained. The sample table records about 490,000 clones; 76% of these occur just once. The ten largest account for under 15% of the sample. Sequencing was done on a sample of PBMCs. The receptors shown here come from a woman in her 40s in good health. Some clones in this sample may be carry-over from other donors' samples.

The chain employs TRBV28 and TRBJ1-1, with D uncertain. The CDR3 is 14 amino acids. V was trimmed by 2 bases and J by 1 base, leaving 8 bases between them. Germline V gene sequence: CDR1 MDHEN, CDR2 SYDVKM. The chain's CDR3 is CASSLDPSNTEAFF. The CDR3 DNA reads TGTGCCAGCAGTTTAGACCCCTCGAACACTGAAGCTTTCTTT.

V is TRBV28 and J is TRBJ2-1, with a possible D match to TRBD2 (6 bases). The CDR3 spans 15 residues. V was trimmed by 3 bases and J by 2 bases, leaving 11 bases between them. Germline V gene sequence: CDR1 MDHEN, CDR2 SYDVKM. DNA of the CDR3: TGTGCCAGCAGTTTCGGAGGGGATGCCTACAATGAGCAGTTCTTC. It translates to CASSFGGDAYNEQFF.

This chain connects TRBV5-6 to TRBJ1-1, with D perhaps matching TRBD1 (6 bases). V was pared by 0 bases and J by 5 bases, with 20 bases between. The CDR3 spans 17 residues. Germline CDR1 SGHDT, CDR2 YYEEEE. CDR3 sequence reads: CASSLVGGGDSWTEAFF. In nucleotides, the CDR3 is TGTGCCAGCAGCTTGGTAGGGGGTGGGGATTCGTGGACTGAAGCTTTCTTT.

V gene TRBV18 combines with J gene TRBJ2-7, with 7 positions matching TRBD1. Trimming at V came to 3 bases and at J to 6 bases, leaving 5 bases not matched to a gene. This CDR3 has 13 amino acids. The V gene's germline CDR1 is KGHSH and CDR2 LQKENI. In nucleotides, the CDR3 is TGTGCCAGCTCACCGCCTACAGGGGCCGAGCAGTACTTC. Protein sequence: CASSPPTGAEQYF.

This clone occurred a few times. The chain recombines TRBV28 with TRBJ2-3; TRBD2 matches at 14 bases. In germline, CDR1 is MDHEN, CDR2 SYDVKM. The CDR3 contains 15 residues. CDR3 loop: CGLAGGTRGTDTQYF. The DNA for the CDR3 is TGTGGACTAGCGGGAGGGACACGGGGCACAGATACGCAGTATTTT.

This clone is a singleton in its sample. The chain combines TRBV19 with TRBJ2-1, with 9 bases aligning to TRBD2. CDR1 and CDR2 (germline): LNHDA, SQIVND (reference sequence). CDR3 length: 15 amino acids. The V and J ends lost 6 bases and 6 bases, in that order; junction bases with no gene match: 9. As DNA, the CDR3 is TGTGCCAGTAGCCGAGATAGCGGGGGCTCCAATGAGCAGTTCTTC. Residues: CASSRDSGGSNEQFF.